The TCR beta chain under discussion was sequenced for a study of shared clonotypes between healthy human individuals. The V segment lost 4 bases and the J segment 1 base; nucleotides outside the gene matches: 10. The CDR3 contains 16 residues. Germline V gene lookup returns CDR1 SGHRS and CDR2 YFSETQ. Assay: immunoSEQ multiplex PCR; the TCRdb copy retains only in-frame clones and omits some. Here the sample spans roughly 1,500,000 clones, approximately 98% being singletons. Sequencing used naive CD4+ T cells sorted from blood. Subset denoted: CD45RA+ positively selected. V usage is TRBV5-1 and J usage is TRBJ1-1; 7 bases are shared with TRBD1. This TCR was sampled from a young man in good health. CDR3 in amino acids: CASSRDRVGKNTEAFF. The DNA of the CDR3 is TGCGCCAGCAGCCGAGACAGGGTCGGCAAGAACACTGAAGCTTTCTTT.